The present T cell receptor (beta chain) was sequenced within a study of CD8 T cell repertoires and HIV-1 epitope variants. Study-level background: Equal numbers of autologous T cell-negative cells presented antigen to enriched T cells. Points from the study as a whole: No clonotypes responded to the TAALDMSHF plasma variant; roughly five recognized KF9, one HW9.

The sample holds a few counts of this clone. Its target is unknown. Libraries were prepared by immunoSEQ multiplex PCR; TCRdb keeps only in-frame clonotypes and omits some of them. The sample lists 5,000 to 6,000 clones, about 65% seen once, with roughly two fifths in the top ten. The receptor was isolated from a male donor with HIV. Material: cultured CD8+ T cells derived from PBMCs.

The CDR3 is CASSDDYLGNYEQYF. In DNA, the CDR3 is TGTGCCAGCAGCGACGACTACCTTGGGAACTACGAGCAGTACTTC. V and J are TRBV9 and TRBJ2-7, with D perhaps matching TRBD2 (5 bases). The germline CDR1 and CDR2 sequences are SGDLS and YYNGEE. The V and J ends lost 3 bases and 3 bases respectively, with 16 bases between them. This CDR3 is built from 15 residues.